This T cell receptor beta chain was obtained from a study of T cell repertoires in cytomegalovirus infection. On the study more broadly: CMV infection plus the matching HLA type was flagged by public TCR beta signatures.

TCRdb reprocessed the reads via MiXCR and lists one record per CDR3 protein. The table lists fewer than 55,000 distinct CDR3 sequences, roughly 21% of them singletons. The study's findings and limits: Across the ex vivo response, the dominant clonotypes were HLA-C-restricted CMV-specific TCR beta clonotypes. Summed public TCR beta family frequency identified CMV carriers bearing the relevant HLA.

This clonotype was counted between two and nine times. The antigen is undetermined. The sample consisted of CD8+ T cells from cultured PBMCs, taken from culture after CMV antigen stimulation. The TCR was taken from a human donor in good health (CMV status not recorded). Some clones in this sample may be carry-over from other donors' samples.

The CDR3: CASSLWGAGYEQYF. In DNA, the CDR3 is TGTGCCAGCAGCTTATGGGGGGCTGGATACGAGCAGTACTTC. The rearrangement uses TRBV7-2 and TRBJ2-7, with D possibly called TRBD1 or TRBD2 (6 bases each). The CDR3 is 14 amino acids. V lost 2 bases to trimming and J lost 4 bases, with 12 bases between them. Germline V lookup: CDR1 SGHTA, CDR2 FQGNSA.